One sample yielded the 13 T cell receptor beta chains listed below, sequenced in a study of blood T cells in healthy people across ages. Using a J-beta primer mix together with a sample-barcoded 5' primer, a second PCR was run for roughly 6 to 12 cycles. TCRdb used MiXCR to reprocess the 5' RACE reads, holding one entry per CDR3 protein. The sample carries 1.5 million to 2 million distinct CDR3 sequences, about 31% recorded once. Specimen: blood. These TCRs come from a woman aged 25 to 39 in good health.

V is TRBV10-1 and J is TRBJ1-5; D is unclear. Germline lookup yields CDR1 WNHNN and CDR2 SYGVQD (reference sequence). Trimming took 4 bases from V and 4 from J, leaving 11 bases between them. The CDR3 consists of 14 residues. In nucleotides, the CDR3 is TGCGCCAGCAGTGTGAGGGCCATAAATCAGCCCCAGCATTTT. Protein sequence: CASSVRAINQPQHF.

Note on this clonotype: A junction boundary mismatches the germline segment, possibly from a read error. This chain joins TRBV20-1 and TRBJ2-5, with D possibly TRBD1 on 6 matching bases. Per germline, CDR1 DFQATT and CDR2 SNEGSKA (reference sequence). The CDR3 is made up of 13 amino acids. The CDR3 coding sequence is TGCAGTGCTTTACAGGGTCCCCAAGAGACCCGGTACTTC. Its translation is CSALQGPQETRYF.

This clonotype appeared a few times. The CDR3 coding sequence is TGTGCCAGCAGCCAACGCGGCATAGATACGCAGTATTTT. Its protein product is CASSQRGIDTQYF. The chain combines TRBV3-1 with TRBJ2-3; D remains ambiguous. The length of the CDR3 is 13 residues. The germline V gene encodes CDR1 LGHDT and CDR2 YNNKEL (reference sequence). Trimming left V 2 bases short and J 5 bases short, with 8 bases between.

This clonotype came up a few times. The junction and the germline gene differ at one end; a read error may be behind it. The chain uses TRBV4-2 and TRBJ2-1; 7 bases agree with TRBD1. CDR1 and CDR2 (germline): LGHNA, YNFKEQ. The CDR3 is 15 residues long. In nucleotides, the CDR3 is TGTGCCAGCAGCCTAGGGGGCGGTGGGTACAATAAGCAGTTCTTC. This gives the protein CASSLGGGGYNKQFF.

The chain carries TRBV10-3 and TRBJ2-7; 9 nucleotides align to TRBD1. Germline CDR1 and CDR2: ENHRY and SYGVKD. This CDR3 is 16 amino acids long. V was clipped by 3 bases and J by 2 bases; unmatched bases: 8. CDR3 protein: CAISDPTGGVTYEQYF. CDR3 DNA sequence: TGTGCCATCAGTGACCCGACAGGGGGTGTTACCTACGAGCAGTACTTC.

The V call is TRBV7-3, the J call TRBJ2-3; 7 bases are shared with TRBD1. The CDR3 is made up of 12 amino acids. With 5 bases clipped from V and 11 bases from J, the junction kept 7 bases outside the gene matches. Germline lookup yields CDR1 SGHTA and CDR2 FQGTGA. For the CDR3, the DNA is TGTGCCAGCAGCCTCTCAGCAGGGGGGCAGTATTTT. Its translation is CASSLSAGGQYF.

The chain is built from TRBV21-1 and TRBJ1-5. TRBV21-1 corresponds to a pseudogene. The CDR3 loop spans 12 amino acids. CDR3 in amino acids: CACIRGHQPQHF. CDR3 coding DNA: TGTGCCTGCATTAGAGGCCATCAGCCCCAGCATTTT.

This chain links TRBV11-2 with TRBJ1-2, with 8 positions matching TRBD1. The CDR3 is 15 amino acids. Looked up from germline, CDR1 is SGHAT and CDR2 is FQNNGV. Trimming took 4 bases from V and 6 from J; bases not matched to a gene: 10. CDR3 nucleotides: TGTGCCAGCAGCTCGGGACAGGCTCGATGGGATGGCTACACCTTC. As protein: CASSSGQARWDGYTF.

For this clonotype: Possible read error: a much larger clone is one base away. The chain links TRBV7-6 to TRBJ2-7, with D uncertain. The CDR3 loop spans 14 amino acids. Trimming removed 5 bases at V and 0 bases at J, with 11 bases between. From germline, CDR1 is SGHVS and CDR2 FNYEAQ. CDR3 in amino acids: CASSVHRSSYEQYF. The CDR3 coding sequence is TGTGCCAGCAGCGTGCACAGATCCTCCTACGAGCAGTACTTC.

The CDR3 nucleotides read TGTGCCAGCAGAACTACACAGGGGCTGTCCTACGAGCAGTACTTC. It translates to CASRTTQGLSYEQYF. The J gene is TRBJ2-7, the V gene TRBV13, with TRBD1 matching over 7 bases. V shed 6 bases, J shed 1 base, and the junction held 9 bases outside the gene matches. Germline-derived CDR1 and CDR2 are PRHDT and FYEKMQ (reference sequence). The CDR3 has 15 residues.

The table lists this clonotype with a count of one. The chain joins TRBV7-9 to TRBJ2-1, with D maybe TRBD1 (6 bases). V was clipped by 5 bases and J by 6 bases, with 17 bases between them. This CDR3 is built from 15 residues. In germline, CDR1 is SEHNR, CDR2 FQNEAQ (reference sequence). CDR3 sequence: CASSAPGVGINEQFF. The CDR3 DNA follows: TGTGCCAGCAGCGCACCAGGGGTCGGGATCAATGAGCAGTTCTTC. Variable domain in full (rest from reference TRBV7-9 and TRBJ2-1): DTGVSQNPRHKITKRGQNVTFRCDPISEHNRLYWYRQTLGQGPEFLTYFQNEAQLEKSRLLSDRFSAERPKGSFSTLEIQRTEQGDSAMYLCASSAPGVGINEQFFGPGTRLTVL.

A few counts support this clonotype. The chain carries TRBV24-1 and TRBJ2-1; 7 bases are shared with TRBD1. Per germline, CDR1 KGHDR and CDR2 SFDVKD. The V gene end was trimmed by 2 bases and the J gene end by 4 bases; junction bases not matched to a gene: 10. The CDR3 is 17 residues long. Here the CDR3 reads CATSDSQGDSKYNEQFF. DNA of the CDR3: TGTGCCACCAGTGATTCGCAGGGGGATTCGAAATACAATGAGCAGTTCTTC.

The CDR3 is CASSSDLLPPDTQYF. The CDR3 DNA is TGTGCCAGCAGTTCCGACCTTTTACCCCCGGATACGCAGTATTTT. This sequence joins TRBV6-6 and TRBJ2-3; D is ambiguous. The length of the CDR3 is 15 residues. The germline CDR1 and CDR2 sequences are MNHNY and SVGAGI (reference sequence). Trimming stripped 4 bases from V and 6 bases from J, with 17 bases between.